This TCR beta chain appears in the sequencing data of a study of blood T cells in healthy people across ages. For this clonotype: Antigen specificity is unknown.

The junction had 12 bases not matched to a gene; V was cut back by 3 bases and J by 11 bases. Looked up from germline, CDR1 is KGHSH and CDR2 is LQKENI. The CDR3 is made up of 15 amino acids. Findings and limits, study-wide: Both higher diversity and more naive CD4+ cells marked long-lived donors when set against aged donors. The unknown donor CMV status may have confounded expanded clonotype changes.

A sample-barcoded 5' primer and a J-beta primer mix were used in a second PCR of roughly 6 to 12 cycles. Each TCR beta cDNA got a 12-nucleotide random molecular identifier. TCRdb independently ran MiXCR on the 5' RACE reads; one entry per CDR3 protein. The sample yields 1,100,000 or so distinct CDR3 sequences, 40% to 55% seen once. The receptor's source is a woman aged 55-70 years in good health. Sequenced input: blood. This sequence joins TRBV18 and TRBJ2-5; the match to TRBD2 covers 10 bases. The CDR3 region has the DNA TGTGCCAGCTCACCGATAACTAGCGGGATCAATGAGCAGTACTTC. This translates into CASSPITSGINEQYF.